One T cell receptor beta chain is described in this entry. The record originates from a study of control samples from healthy donors and cancer patients. Libraries were prepared by immunoSEQ multiplex PCR; TCRdb keeps only in-frame clonotypes and omits some of them. The table lists some 190,000 clones. CDR1 is SGHTA, CDR2 FQGNSA, per germline. This CDR3 comprises 15 residues. Trimming cost V 3 bases and J 3 bases; bases outside gene matches: 2. The sequence came from a woman aged 25 to 39 in good health. The gene calls are TRBV7-2 and TRBJ2-1, with TRBD1 matching over 10 bases. Sequencing used blood. CDR3 amino acids: CASSFGQGVYNEQFF. Here the CDR3 DNA reads TGTGCCAGCAGCTTTGGACAGGGGGTCTACAATGAGCAGTTCTTC.